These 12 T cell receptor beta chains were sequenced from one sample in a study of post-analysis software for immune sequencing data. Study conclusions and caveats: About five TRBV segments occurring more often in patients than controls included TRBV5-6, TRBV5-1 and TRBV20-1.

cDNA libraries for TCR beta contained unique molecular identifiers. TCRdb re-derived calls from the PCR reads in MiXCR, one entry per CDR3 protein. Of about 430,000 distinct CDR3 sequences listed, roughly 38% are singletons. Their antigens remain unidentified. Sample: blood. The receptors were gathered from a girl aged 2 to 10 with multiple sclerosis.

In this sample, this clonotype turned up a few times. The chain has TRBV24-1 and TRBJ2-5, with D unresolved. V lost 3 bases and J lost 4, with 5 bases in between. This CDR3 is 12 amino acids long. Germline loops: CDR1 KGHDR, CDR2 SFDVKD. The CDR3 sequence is CATSDTGETQYF. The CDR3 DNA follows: TGTGCCACCAGTGATACCGGAGAGACCCAGTACTTC.

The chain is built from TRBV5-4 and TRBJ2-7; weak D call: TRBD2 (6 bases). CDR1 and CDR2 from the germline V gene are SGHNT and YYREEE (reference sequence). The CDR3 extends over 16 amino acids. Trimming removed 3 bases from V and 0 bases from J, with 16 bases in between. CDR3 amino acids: CASSWGGGSSSYEQYF. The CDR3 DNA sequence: TGTGCCAGCAGCTGGGGAGGCGGTTCGAGCTCCTACGAGCAGTACTTC.

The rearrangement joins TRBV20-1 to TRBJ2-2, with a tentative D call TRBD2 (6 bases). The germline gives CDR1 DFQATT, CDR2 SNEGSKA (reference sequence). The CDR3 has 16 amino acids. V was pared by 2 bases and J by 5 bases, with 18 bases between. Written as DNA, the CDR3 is TGCAGTGCTAGATACCCCATGGGGGGTCTGACCGGGGAGCTGTTTTTT. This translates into CSARYPMGGLTGELFF.

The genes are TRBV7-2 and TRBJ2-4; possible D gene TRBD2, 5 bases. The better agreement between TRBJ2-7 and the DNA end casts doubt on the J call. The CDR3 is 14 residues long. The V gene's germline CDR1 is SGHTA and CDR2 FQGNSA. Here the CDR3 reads CASTPVTGIVEQYF. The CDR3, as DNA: TGTGCCAGCACCCCGGTCACCGGGATTGTCGAGCAGTACTTC.

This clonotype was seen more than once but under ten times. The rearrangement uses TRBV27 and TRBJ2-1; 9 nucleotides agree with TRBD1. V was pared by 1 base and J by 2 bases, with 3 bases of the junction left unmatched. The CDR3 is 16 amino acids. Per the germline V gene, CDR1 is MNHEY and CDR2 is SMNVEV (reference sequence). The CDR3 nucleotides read TGTGCCAGCAGTTTATTTGGGACAGGGCCCTACAATGAGCAGTTCTTC. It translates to CASSLFGTGPYNEQFF.

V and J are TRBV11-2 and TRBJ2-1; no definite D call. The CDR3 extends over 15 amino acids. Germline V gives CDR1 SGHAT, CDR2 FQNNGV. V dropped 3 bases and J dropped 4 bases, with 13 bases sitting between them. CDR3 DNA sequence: TGTGCCAGCAGCTTTACCCTTAACCTTTACAATGAGCAGTTCTTC. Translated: CASSFTLNLYNEQFF. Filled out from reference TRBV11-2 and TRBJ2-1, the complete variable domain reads EAGVAQSPRYKIIEKRQSVAFWCNPISGHATLYWYQQILGQGPKLLIQFQNNGVVDDSQLPKDRFSAERLKGVDSTLKIQPAKLEDSAVYLCASSFTLNLYNEQFFGPGTRLTVL.

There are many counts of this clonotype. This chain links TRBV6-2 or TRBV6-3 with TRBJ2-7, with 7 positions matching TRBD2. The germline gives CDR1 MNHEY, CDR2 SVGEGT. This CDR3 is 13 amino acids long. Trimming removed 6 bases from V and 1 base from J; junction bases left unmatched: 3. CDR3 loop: CASSGGSSYEQYF. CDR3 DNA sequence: TGTGCCAGCAGCGGCGGGAGTTCCTACGAGCAGTACTTC.

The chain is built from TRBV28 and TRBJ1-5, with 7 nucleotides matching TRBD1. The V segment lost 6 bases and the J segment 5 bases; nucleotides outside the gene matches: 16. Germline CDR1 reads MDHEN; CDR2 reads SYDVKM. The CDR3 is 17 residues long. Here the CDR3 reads CASRRPNRGGTYQPQHF. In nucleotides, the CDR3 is TGTGCCAGCAGGCGCCCTAACAGGGGTGGTACGTATCAGCCCCAGCATTTT.

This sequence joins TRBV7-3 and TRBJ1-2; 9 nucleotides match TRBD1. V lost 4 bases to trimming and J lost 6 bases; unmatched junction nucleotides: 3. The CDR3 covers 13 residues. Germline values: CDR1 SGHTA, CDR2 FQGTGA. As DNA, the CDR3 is TGTGCCAGCAGCTCAAGGACAGGGGATGGCTACACCTTC. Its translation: CASSSRTGDGYTF.

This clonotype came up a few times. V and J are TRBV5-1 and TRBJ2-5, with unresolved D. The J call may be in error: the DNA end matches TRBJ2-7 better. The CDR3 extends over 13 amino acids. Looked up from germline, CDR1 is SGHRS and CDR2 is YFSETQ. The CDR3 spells CASSLASTHEQYF. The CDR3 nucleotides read TGCGCCAGCAGCTTGGCTTCTACCCACGAGCAGTACTTC.

The CDR3, as DNA: TGCAGTGCCGTACAGGGGCGATATAGCAATCAGCCCCAGCATTTT. It codes for CSAVQGRYSNQPQHF. The rearrangement uses TRBV20-1 and TRBJ1-5, with 7 positions matching TRBD1. The CDR3 spans 15 residues. In germline, CDR1 is DFQATT, CDR2 SNEGSKA (reference sequence). V trimming: 6 bases; J trimming: 0 bases; junction bases outside the gene matches: 8.

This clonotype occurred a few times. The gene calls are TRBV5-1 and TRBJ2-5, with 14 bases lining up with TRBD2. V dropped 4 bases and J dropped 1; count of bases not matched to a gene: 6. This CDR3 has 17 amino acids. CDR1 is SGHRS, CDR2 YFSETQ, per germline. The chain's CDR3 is CASSGGLAGVRQETQYF. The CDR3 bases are TGCGCCAGCAGCGGGGGACTAGCGGGAGTCCGCCAAGAGACCCAGTACTTC.